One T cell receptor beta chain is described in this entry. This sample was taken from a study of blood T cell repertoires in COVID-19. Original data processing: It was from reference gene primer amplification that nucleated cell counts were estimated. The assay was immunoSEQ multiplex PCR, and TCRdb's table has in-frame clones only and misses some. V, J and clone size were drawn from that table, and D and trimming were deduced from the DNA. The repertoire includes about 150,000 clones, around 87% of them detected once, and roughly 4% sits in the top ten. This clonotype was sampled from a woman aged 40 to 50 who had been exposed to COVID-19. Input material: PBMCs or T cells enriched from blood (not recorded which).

CDR3 loop: CASSPVGGQGTIGYTF. CDR3 DNA sequence: TGCGCCAGCAGCCCGGTGGGGGGACAGGGGACTATTGGCTACACCTTC. V and J are TRBV5-1 and TRBJ1-2, with 10 bases matching TRBD1. The V segment lost 4 bases and the J segment 7 bases; nucleotides outside the gene matches: 13. Germline CDR1 is SGHRS and CDR2 is YFSETQ. The CDR3 is 16 amino acids.